This T cell receptor beta chain is from a study of T cell responses to AZD1222 COVID-19 vaccine. Study observations and caveats: Clonal diversity may have been underestimated, and the donors were mostly white British, with more females than males. A rise in Spike-specific TCR breadth and depth followed two AZD1222 doses.

Libraries were prepared by immunoSEQ multiplex PCR; TCRdb keeps only in-frame clonotypes and omits some of them. Found here are tens of thousands of clones, over 75% of them singletons; the top ten hold around 15%. On this clone: The antigen remains unidentified.

Trimming took off 3 bases at V and 1 base at J, with 13 bases between the two ends. CDR3 length: 15 residues. Germline CDR1 SGDLS, CDR2 YYNGEE. The receptor's source is an adult in good health. The chain joins TRBV9 to TRBJ2-5; either TRBD1 or TRBD2 may fit D (5 bases each). The input for sequencing was peripheral blood, taken on day 0 of AZD1222 vaccination. CDR3 in amino acids: CASSAGTAPQETQYF. The CDR3 region has the DNA TGTGCCAGCAGCGCCGGGACCGCTCCCCAAGAGACCCAGTACTTC.